The text below deals with one TCR beta chain. Antigen: not known. The J segment lost 3 bases and the V segment lost 3 bases, leaving 8 bases of the junction unmatched. The CDR3 is made up of 17 amino acids. Germline V gives CDR1 SGHRS, CDR2 YFSETQ. Generated by immunoSEQ multiplex PCR, the TCRdb table keeps only in-frame clones and is missing some. This table holds 93,000 or so clones, around 80% found once. The sample belongs to a study of T cell clones after liver transplantation. Across the whole study: As an antigen-independent comparator, third-party-reactive TCRbeta sequences came from pre-transplant mixed lymphocyte reactions. Patients counted as tolerant after at least one year off all immunosuppression, enzymes not exceeding twice normal. General study points: A significant post-transplant drop in circulating graft-donor-reactive CD4 TCRbeta sequences occurred in most of the 8 subjects.

This sequence was found in a human patient who received a liver transplant. The T cells may partly be graft donor cells. The sequenced sample was CD4+ T cells from blood, obtained approximately 4 years after liver transplant. The V and J genes are TRBV5-1 and TRBJ2-7, with 14 positions matching TRBD2. The CDR3 sequence: CASSSGLAGDIRYEQYF. The CDR3 region has the DNA TGCGCCAGCAGCTCGGGACTAGCGGGAGATATTCGCTACGAGCAGTACTTC.